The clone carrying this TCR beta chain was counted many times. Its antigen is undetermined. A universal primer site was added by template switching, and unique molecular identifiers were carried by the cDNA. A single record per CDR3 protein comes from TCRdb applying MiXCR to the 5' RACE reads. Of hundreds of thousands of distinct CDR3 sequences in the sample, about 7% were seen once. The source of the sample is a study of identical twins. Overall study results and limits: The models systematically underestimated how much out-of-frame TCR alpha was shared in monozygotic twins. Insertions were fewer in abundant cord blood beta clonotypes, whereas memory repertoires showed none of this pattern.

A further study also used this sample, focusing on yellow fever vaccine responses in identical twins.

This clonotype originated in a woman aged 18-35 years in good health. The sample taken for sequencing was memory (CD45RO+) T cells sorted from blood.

CDR3 nucleotides: TGCGCCAGCAGCCAAGATAGGTGGAAGACCCAGTACTTC. Encoded protein: CASSQDRWKTQYF. The rearrangement uses TRBV4-1 and TRBJ2-5; no definite D call. Deletions cut 0 bases from V and 6 bases from J, with 8 bases between. This CDR3 region has 13 residues. CDR1 is MGHRA, CDR2 YSYEKL, per germline.